The T cell receptor beta chain described here comes from a study of untreated major depressive disorder. General study results and limits: CD4+ T cells from depressed patients used TRBV05-01 (Vbeta 5.1) more often than controls.

Concerning this clone: Its specificity is not known.

Sequencing was performed with immunoSEQ multiplex PCR; in TCRdb, only in-frame clones are kept and a portion is missing. The table has around 13,000 clones, around 90% seen once. Blood, 25 to 30 ml, was drawn into EDTA tubes. Thawed PBMCs underwent magnetic negative selection for CD4+ T cells. Germline V gene sequence: CDR1 SGHAT, CDR2 FQNNGV. J lost 1 base, V lost 5 bases, and 11 bases had no gene match. The CDR3 spans 17 residues. The chain employs TRBV11-2 and TRBJ2-3, with 8 bases fitting TRBD1. The TCR was taken from a man younger than 40 with major depressive disorder. The material sequenced was CD4+ T cells from PBMCs. The DNA for the CDR3 is TGTGCCAGCAGCCCCCAAACGTTGACAGGGGGCACAGATACGCAGTATTTT. It encodes CASSPQTLTGGTDTQYF.